This T cell receptor beta chain originates from a study of blood T cells in healthy people across ages. Study outcomes and limitations: Among T cells, TCR beta diversity per million cells dropped roughly linearly as age rose.

A second PCR of roughly 7 to 11 cycles used a sample-barcoded 5' primer and a J-beta primer mix. In TCRdb, the 5' RACE reads were re-called with MiXCR into one record per CDR3 protein. The data hold around 520,000 distinct CDR3 sequences, with roughly a quarter observed a single time. This clonotype has more than one count but fewer than ten. Its cognate antigen is unknown. Germline assignment: CDR1 LGHDT and CDR2 YNNKEL (reference sequence). This CDR3 comprises 12 residues. V was clipped by 3 bases and J by 4 bases, with 6 bases between them. The same specimen was also included in a second study, on T cells of mothers and their children. That study reports: Sequencing got over 10 million TCR beta CDR3 reads from each mother and around 3.1 million from each child.

The sequence was collected from a boy under 10 years old in good health. The sequencing sample was made of blood. The V gene is TRBV3-1, the J gene TRBJ2-5, with D perhaps TRBD1 (5 bases). The DNA of the CDR3 is TGTGCCAGCAGCCATGGGGCAGAGACCCAGTACTTC. Its protein is CASSHGAETQYF.